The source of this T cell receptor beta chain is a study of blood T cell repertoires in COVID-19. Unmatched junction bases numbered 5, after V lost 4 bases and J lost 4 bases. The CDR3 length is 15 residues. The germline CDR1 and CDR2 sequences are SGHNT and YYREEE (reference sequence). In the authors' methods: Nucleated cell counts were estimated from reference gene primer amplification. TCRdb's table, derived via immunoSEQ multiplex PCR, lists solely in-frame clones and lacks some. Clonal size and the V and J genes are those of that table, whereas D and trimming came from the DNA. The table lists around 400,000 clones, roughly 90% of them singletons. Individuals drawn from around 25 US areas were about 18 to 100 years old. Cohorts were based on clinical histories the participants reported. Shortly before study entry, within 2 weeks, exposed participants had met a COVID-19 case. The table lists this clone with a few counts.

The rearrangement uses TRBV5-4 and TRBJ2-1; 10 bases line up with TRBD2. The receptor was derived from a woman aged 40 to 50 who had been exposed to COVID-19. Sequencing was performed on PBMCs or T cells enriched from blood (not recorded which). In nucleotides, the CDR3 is TGTGCCAGCAGCCCGAGCGGGGGGGTATACAATGAGCAGTTCTTC. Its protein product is CASSPSGGVYNEQFF.